Sequencing of this T cell receptor (beta chain) was carried out in a study of CD8+ T cells in alopecia areata. Between the trimmed V and J ends, which lost 2 bases and 9 bases, there was a span of 14 bases. Germline lookup yields CDR1 SGHTA and CDR2 FQGTGA. The CDR3 contains 14 residues. Sequencing templates came from extracted RNA that was reverse transcribed into cDNA. Generated by immunoSEQ multiplex PCR, the TCRdb table keeps only in-frame clones and is missing some. The profile shows 200,000 to 250,000 clones, roughly 40% of them singletons. Treatment specified: oral pan-JAK inhibitor, 5-10 mg twice daily.

The gene calls are TRBV7-3 and TRBJ1-5; D unresolved. This clonotype was obtained from a human donor with alopecia areata. The input for sequencing was CD4+ T cells sorted from blood, taken around week 36, from a patient treated with tofacitinib. In nucleotides, the CDR3 is TGTGCCAGCAGCTTAGCCGGGTGGCTGCGGCCCCAGCATTTT. This translates into CASSLAGWLRPQHF. Full variable domain (outside the CDR3, taken from reference TRBV7-3 and TRBJ1-5): GAGVSQTPSNKVTEKGKYVELRCDPISGHTALYWYRQSLGQGPEFLIYFQGTGAADDSGLPNDRFFAVRPEGSVSTLKIQRTERGDSAVYLCASSLAGWLRPQHFGDGTRLSIL.